This entry concerns a single TCR beta chain. Trimming stripped 2 bases from V and 6 bases from J, with 11 bases between. Germline assignment: CDR1 PRHDT and CDR2 FYEKMQ (reference sequence). The CDR3 extends over 13 amino acids. The data derive from a study of CD8 T cells in Susac syndrome. After extraction with the RNeasy kit, 0.5 to 1 ug of the RNA was reverse transcribed using random hexamers. TCRdb recomputed calls from the immunoSEQ multiplex PCR reads with MiXCR, one row per CDR3 protein. This sample has 95,000 to 150,000 distinct CDR3 sequences, with just over 95% found just once. Specimen: CD4+ T cells from PBMCs. The chain recombines TRBV13 with TRBJ2-7; TRBD1 might be the D (5 bases). This TCR derives from a human donor with Susac syndrome. CDR3 residues: CASSLNRHSEQYF. CDR3 DNA: TGTGCCAGCAGCTTAAACAGGCACAGCGAGCAGTACTTC. The variable domain in full, completed from reference TRBV13 and TRBJ2-7, reads AAGVIQSPRHLIKEKRETATLKCYPIPRHDTVYWYQQGPGQDPQFLISFYEKMQSDKGSIPDRFSAQQFSDYHSELNMSSLELGDSALYFCASSLNRHSEQYFGPGTRLTVT.